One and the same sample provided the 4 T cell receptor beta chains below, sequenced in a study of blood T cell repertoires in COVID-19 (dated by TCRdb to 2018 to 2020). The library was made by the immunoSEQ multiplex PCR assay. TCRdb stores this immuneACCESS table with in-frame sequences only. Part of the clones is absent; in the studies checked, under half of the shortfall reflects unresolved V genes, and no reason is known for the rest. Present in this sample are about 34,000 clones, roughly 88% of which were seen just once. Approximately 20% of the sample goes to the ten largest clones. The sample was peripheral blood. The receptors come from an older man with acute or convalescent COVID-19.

CDR3 in DNA: TGTGCCAGCAGTTTTAGCGGGCACACTGAAGCTTTCTTT. Translation: CASSFSGHTEAFF. This chain links TRBV12-3 or TRBV12-4 with TRBJ1-1; no firm D call. The CDR3 is 13 residues long. Trimming left V 3 bases short and J 3 bases short, with 8 bases between.

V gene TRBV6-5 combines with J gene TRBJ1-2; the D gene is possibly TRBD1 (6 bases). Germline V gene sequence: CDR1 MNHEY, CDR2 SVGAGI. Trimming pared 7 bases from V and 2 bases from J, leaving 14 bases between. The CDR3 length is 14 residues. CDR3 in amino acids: CASTKGGANYGYTF. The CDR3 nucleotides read TGTGCCAGCACCAAGGGGGGGGCGAACTATGGCTACACCTTC.

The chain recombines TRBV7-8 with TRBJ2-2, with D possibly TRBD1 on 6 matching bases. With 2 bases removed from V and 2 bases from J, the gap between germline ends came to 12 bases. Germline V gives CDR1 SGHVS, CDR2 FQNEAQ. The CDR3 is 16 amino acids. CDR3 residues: CASSLRTARNTGELFF. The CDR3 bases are TGTGCCAGCAGCTTACGGACAGCCCGCAACACCGGGGAGCTGTTTTTT.

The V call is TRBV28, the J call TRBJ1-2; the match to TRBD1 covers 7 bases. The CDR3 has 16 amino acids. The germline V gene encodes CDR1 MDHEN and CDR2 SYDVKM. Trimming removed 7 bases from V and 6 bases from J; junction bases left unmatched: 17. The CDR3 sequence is CASTLIGMAGGNGYTF. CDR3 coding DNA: TGTGCCAGCACCTTGATTGGGATGGCAGGGGGAAATGGCTACACCTTC.